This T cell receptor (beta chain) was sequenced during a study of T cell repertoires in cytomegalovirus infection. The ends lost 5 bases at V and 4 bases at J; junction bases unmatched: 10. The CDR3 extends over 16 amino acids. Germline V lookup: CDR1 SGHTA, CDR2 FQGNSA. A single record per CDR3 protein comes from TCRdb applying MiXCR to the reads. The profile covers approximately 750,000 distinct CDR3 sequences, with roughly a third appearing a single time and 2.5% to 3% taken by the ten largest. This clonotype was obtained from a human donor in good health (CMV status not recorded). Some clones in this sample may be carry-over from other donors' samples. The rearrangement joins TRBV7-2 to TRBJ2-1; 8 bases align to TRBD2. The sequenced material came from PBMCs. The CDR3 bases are TGTGCCAGCAGCGGACACTTCGGGAGGGGTTACAATGAGCAGTTCTTC. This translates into CASSGHFGRGYNEQFF.